The 10 T cell receptor beta chains given below trace back to one sample, sequenced in a study of blood T cell repertoires in COVID-19. TCRdb's table, derived via immunoSEQ multiplex PCR, lists solely in-frame clones and lacks some. The top ten hold approximately 5.3% of the sample, which has 65,000 to 90,000 clones, around 91% seen once. The sequencing input was peripheral blood. Every receptor here comes from a human donor in a cohort sampled during active COVID-19.

This clone was counted once. The chain links TRBV11-2 to TRBJ1-4; D ambiguous. The germline V gene encodes CDR1 SGHAT and CDR2 FQNNGV. The germline V and J ends were trimmed by 5 bases and 0 bases, with 16 bases remaining between them. The CDR3 is 17 amino acids. The DNA for the CDR3 is TGTGCCAGCAGCGTCTGGGAGGGCCCGGCAACTAATGAAAAACTGTTTTTT. Protein product: CASSVWEGPATNEKLFF.

The CDR3 DNA reads as TGTGCCAGCAGTGAAACTAGGATGGGGGAGACCCAGTACTTC. Protein: CASSETRMGETQYF. The V and J genes are TRBV2 and TRBJ2-5, with D tentatively TRBD2 (5 bases). CDR3 size: 14 residues. The V end was cut by 2 bases, the J end by 5 bases, with 12 bases between. In germline, CDR1 is SNHLY, CDR2 FYNNEI.

The chain has TRBV19 and TRBJ1-2; 9 bases line up with TRBD1. Germline V lookup: CDR1 LNHDA, CDR2 SQIVND (reference sequence). V lost 4 bases and J lost 4; bases outside the gene matches: 10. The CDR3 has 16 residues. The CDR3 is CASSTVGTGNFYGYTF. CDR3 sequence (DNA): TGTGCCAGTAGTACGGTCGGGACAGGGAACTTCTATGGCTACACCTTC.

The rearrangement uses TRBV7-6 and TRBJ1-1, with 7 bases aligning to TRBD1. The CDR3 covers 14 residues. Germline assignment: CDR1 SGHVS and CDR2 FNYEAQ. Trimming at V came to 1 base and at J to 3 bases, leaving 2 bases not matched to a gene. CDR3: CASSLGQGDTEAFF. The CDR3 nucleotides are TGTGCCAGCAGCTTAGGACAGGGCGACACTGAAGCTTTCTTT.

The rearrangement uses TRBV4-3 and TRBJ1-3; tentatively, D is TRBD1 (5 bases). The germline gives CDR1 LGHNA, CDR2 YSLEER. The CDR3 contains 14 residues. The V end was cut by 8 bases, the J end by 1 base, with 12 bases between. CDR3 loop: CASSEGYSGNTIYF. CDR3 DNA sequence: TGCGCCAGCTCGGAGGGGTATTCTGGAAACACCATATATTTT.

V usage is TRBV19 and J usage is TRBJ1-2; no reliable D call. This CDR3 is built from 13 residues. Trimming removed 4 bases at V and 4 bases at J, with 10 bases between. The germline V gene has CDR1 LNHDA and CDR2 SQIVND (reference sequence). The CDR3 bases are TGTGCCAGTAGTAAGGAGGTACTCTATGGCTACACCTTC. Its protein product is CASSKEVLYGYTF.

V usage is TRBV5-1 and J usage is TRBJ1-1, with TRBD1 identical over 8 bases. CDR1 SGHRS and CDR2 YFSETQ come from the germline V gene. There are 15 residues in the CDR3. After removal of 4 bases from V and 0 bases from J, the junction contained 5 bases not matched to a gene. For the CDR3, the DNA is TGCGCCAGCAGCCTTACGACAGGGGTGAACACTGAAGCTTTCTTT. Its protein product is CASSLTTGVNTEAFF.

The gene calls are TRBV4-1 and TRBJ1-2; D remains unclear. The CDR3 loop spans 15 amino acids. Germline loops: CDR1 MGHRA, CDR2 YSYEKL. Trimming left V 0 bases short and J 4 bases short, with 12 bases between. The chain's CDR3 is CASSQDRRTSYGYTF. The DNA of the CDR3 is TGCGCCAGCAGCCAAGATAGGAGGACGTCCTATGGCTACACCTTC.

The chain joins TRBV6-5 to TRBJ1-5; 7 bases fit TRBD1. The CDR3 is 13 residues long. Germline V gene lookup returns CDR1 MNHEY and CDR2 SVGAGI. V lost 6 bases and J lost 5; bases outside the gene matches: 4. CDR3 sequence (DNA): TGTGCCAGCAGAAGGGACAGAGATCAGCCCCAGCATTTT. It is translated as CASRRDRDQPQHF.

The V and J genes are TRBV6-5 and TRBJ2-7, with 9 bases matching TRBD1. The junction had 4 bases not matched to a gene; V was cut back by 2 bases and J by 2 bases. The CDR3 has 15 amino acids. Per the germline V gene, CDR1 is MNHEY and CDR2 is SVGAGI. This CDR3 reads CASSYDRGDTYEQYF. As DNA, the CDR3 is TGTGCCAGCAGTTACGACAGGGGGGACACCTACGAGCAGTACTTC.